This section outlines one TCR beta chain sequence together with its context. It may be a read error: a sequence one base away is much more abundant. Indicated time point: newly diagnosed GD, antithyroid drugs for less than 3 months. The authors made the TCR library using RNA they extracted from PBMCs. The source of the sample is a study of regulatory T cells in long-lasting Graves disease. Study context: New Graves' disease cases had less than 3 months of antithyroid drugs.

Combining iRepertoire HTBI primers with Arm-PCR of CDR3 regions, the authors built TCR beta libraries. One entry per CDR3 protein results from TCRdb running MiXCR on the multiplex PCR reads. The sample records approximately 250,000 distinct CDR3 sequences, approximately 16% being singletons. This CDR3 region has 15 residues. The V and J genes are TRBV12-3 or TRBV12-4 and TRBJ2-4, with 11 bases matching TRBD2. The sequence came from a female donor with Graves disease. Sequenced material: peripheral blood mononuclear cells (PBMCs), taken at new diagnosis, from a patient treated with antithyroid drugs. The CDR3 bases are TGTGCCAGCAGGCCTATACTAGCGGGAGAAGGTGAGCAGTGCTTC. Its translation: CASRPILAGEGEQCF.